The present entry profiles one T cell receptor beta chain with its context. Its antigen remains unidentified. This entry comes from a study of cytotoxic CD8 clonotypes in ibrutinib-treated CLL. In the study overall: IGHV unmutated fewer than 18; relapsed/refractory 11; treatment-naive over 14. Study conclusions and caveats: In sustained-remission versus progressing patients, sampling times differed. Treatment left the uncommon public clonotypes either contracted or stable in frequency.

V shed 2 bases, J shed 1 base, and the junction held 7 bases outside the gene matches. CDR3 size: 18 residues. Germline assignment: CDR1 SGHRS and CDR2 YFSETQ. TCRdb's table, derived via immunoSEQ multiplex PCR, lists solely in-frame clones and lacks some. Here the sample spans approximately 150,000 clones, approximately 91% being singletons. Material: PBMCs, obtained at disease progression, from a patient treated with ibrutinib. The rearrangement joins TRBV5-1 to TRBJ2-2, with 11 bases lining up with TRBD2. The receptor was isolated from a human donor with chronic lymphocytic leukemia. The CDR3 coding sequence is TGCGCCAGCAGCTTAGACGGGACTAGCGGTGTGAACACCGGGGAGCTGTTTTTT. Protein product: CASSLDGTSGVNTGELFF.